Below, 27 T cell receptor beta chains from the same sample are listed, as sequenced in a study of T-cell memory formation after mild COVID-19. TCRdb reprocessed the 5' RACE reads with MiXCR, giving one entry per CDR3 protein. The table includes approximately 100,000 distinct CDR3 sequences, over 15% detected once. The sequencing sample was made of PBMCs or a T cell subset sorted from them (not recorded which). These receptor sequences come from an adult woman who had mild COVID-19 (a few samples of this study predate the infection). Cell type and time point are not known.

The V gene is TRBV9, the J gene TRBJ2-7; possible D gene TRBD2, 7 bases. Trimming removed 1 base at V and 1 base at J, with 12 bases between. Germline CDR1 SGDLS, CDR2 YYNGEE. CDR3 length: 15 residues. CDR3 sequence (DNA): TGTGCCAGCAGCGTAATGGAGGGGGGGTCCTACGAGCAGTACTTC. It translates to CASSVMEGGSYEQYF.

This sequence joins TRBV12-3 or TRBV12-4 and TRBJ2-1; D may be TRBD2 (6 bases). This CDR3 comprises 15 residues. Trimming cost V 8 bases and J 7 bases, with 21 bases left between them. In nucleotides, the CDR3 is TGTGCCAGCCCCTCGGGGCGGCAACGGGGGAATGAGCAGTTCTTC. Translated: CASPSGRQRGNEQFF.

This clonotype was detected only a few times. The chain is built from TRBV12-3 or TRBV12-4 and TRBJ2-7; perhaps D is TRBD1 or TRBD2 (5 bases each). Trimming removed 6 bases at V and 1 base at J, with 13 bases between. The CDR3 length is 14 residues. CDR3 coding DNA: TGTGCCAGCAGGGGAGAGGGGCATTCCTACGAGCAGTACTTC. Protein: CASRGEGHSYEQYF.

V and J are TRBV4-1 and TRBJ1-2, with D tentatively TRBD1 (6 bases). V was cut by 0 bases and J by 10 bases, with 21 bases left in between. Germline-derived CDR1 and CDR2 are MGHRA and YSYEKL. The CDR3 consists of 16 residues. The CDR3, as DNA: TGCGCCAGCAGCCAAGATTTGGGGGGCTTACGTGGCGACTACACCTTC. The encoded protein is CASSQDLGGLRGDYTF.

This clonotype has more than one count but fewer than ten. The rearrangement joins TRBV7-9 to TRBJ2-7, with TRBD2 identical over 14 bases. The CDR3 runs 17 residues. Trimming took 5 bases from V and 4 from J; bases not matched to a gene: 10. From germline, CDR1 is SEHNR and CDR2 FQNEAQ (reference sequence). The CDR3 reads CASSPPGTSGSGYEQYF. The CDR3 DNA reads TGTGCCAGCAGCCCCCCCGGGACTAGCGGGAGTGGTTACGAGCAGTACTTC. Full variable domain (remainder filled in from reference TRBV7-9 and TRBJ2-7): DTGVSQNPRHKITKRGQNVTFRCDPISEHNRLYWYRQTLGQGPEFLTYFQNEAQLEKSRLLSDRFSAERPKGSFSTLEIQRTEQGDSAMYLCASSPPGTSGSGYEQYFGPGTRLTVT.

This clonotype has just a few counts. V gene TRBV27 combines with J gene TRBJ2-7; D not certain. CDR1 MNHEY and CDR2 SMNVEV come from the germline V gene (reference sequence). This CDR3 is 11 amino acids long. V shed 5 bases and J shed 4 bases, with 6 bases lying between them. DNA of the CDR3: TGTGCCAGCAGTCGCCTTTACGAGCAGTACTTC. The encoded protein is CASSRLYEQYF.

The chain carries TRBV5-1 and TRBJ2-2, with 10 bases identical to TRBD2. Per germline, CDR1 SGHRS and CDR2 YFSETQ. There are 16 residues in the CDR3. J was trimmed by 6 bases and V by 2 bases; bases with no gene match: 7. The CDR3 nucleotides read TGCGCCAGCAGCTTTTTCCTAGCGGGAGCGGCCGGGGAGCTGTTTTTT. Encoded protein: CASSFFLAGAAGELFF.

This chain joins TRBV5-1 and TRBJ2-3; a possible D gene is TRBD2 (6 bases). This CDR3 has 18 amino acids. V lost 1 base and J 0 bases, leaving 18 bases between the germline ends. Germline V gene data show CDR1 as SGHRS and CDR2 as YFSETQ. CDR3 DNA sequence: TGCGCCAGCAGCTTGAATCTCGCGGGGCCCTCTAGCACAGATACGCAGTATTTT. The encoded protein is CASSLNLAGPSSTDTQYF.

The CDR3 sequence is CASSPTGSSYNSPLHF. The CDR3 bases are TGTGCCAGCAGCCCGACAGGGAGCTCCTATAATTCACCCCTCCACTTT. The chain links TRBV3-1 to TRBJ1-6; TRBD1 agrees at 7 bases. The germline CDR1 and CDR2 sequences are LGHDT and YNNKEL (reference sequence). J lost 0 bases, V lost 4 bases, and 3 bases had no gene match. This CDR3 spans 16 amino acids.

Only a few counts were recorded for this clonotype. The J gene is TRBJ2-7, the V gene TRBV19; tentatively, D is TRBD1 (5 bases). V lost 3 bases, J lost 3 bases, and 15 bases lay in between. The CDR3 totals 15 residues. Germline V lookup: CDR1 LNHDA, CDR2 SQIVND (reference sequence). Here the CDR3 reads CASSMGTGLGYEQYF. The CDR3, as DNA: TGTGCCAGTAGTATGGGCACAGGCCTCGGCTACGAGCAGTACTTC.

J is TRBJ1-1 and V is TRBV12-3 or TRBV12-4; 9 bases are shared with TRBD1. The V segment lost 5 bases and the J segment 0 bases; nucleotides outside the gene matches: 7. CDR3 length equals 16 residues. The CDR3 DNA reads TGTGCCAGCAGTCCCTCGACAGGGGGTATGAACACTGAAGCTTTCTTT. Its translation: CASSPSTGGMNTEAFF.

This clonotype occurred a few times. The chain is built from TRBV20-1 and TRBJ2-5; D might be TRBD2 (6 bases). The CDR3 sequence is 13 residues long. Trimming shortened V by 1 base and J by 7 bases, and 13 bases separated the two germline ends. The germline CDR1 and CDR2 sequences are DFQATT and SNEGSKA (reference sequence). The CDR3 sequence: CSARGLEGVTQYF. In nucleotides, the CDR3 is TGCAGTGCTAGAGGGTTGGAGGGCGTGACCCAGTACTTC.

The chain is built from TRBV24-1 and TRBJ1-1, with 7 bases that match TRBD1. In germline, CDR1 is KGHDR, CDR2 SFDVKD. This CDR3 has 15 residues. V lost 10 bases and J lost 1; bases outside the gene matches: 11. This CDR3 is CATRDRNTRNTEAFF. The DNA for the CDR3 is TGTGCCACTAGGGACAGAAATACTCGGAACACTGAAGCTTTCTTT.

This clonotype has just one count. J is TRBJ1-6 and V is TRBV5-1, with D tentatively TRBD1 (5 bases). Trimming took off 1 base at V and 7 bases at J, with 9 bases between the two ends. The length of the CDR3 is 14 residues. CDR1 and CDR2 from the germline V gene are SGHRS and YFSETQ. The CDR3 spells CASSLQGGNSPLHF. In nucleotides, the CDR3 is TGCGCCAGCAGCTTGCAGGGCGGCAATTCACCCCTCCACTTT.

This clonotype has ten or more counts. CDR3 in amino acids: CASSLGASYEQYF. CDR3 in DNA: TGTGCCAGCAGCTTGGGGGCCTCCTACGAGCAGTACTTC. The V gene is TRBV7-6, the J gene TRBJ2-7, with D perhaps TRBD1 (6 bases). The CDR3 length is 13 residues. Germline V gene lookup returns CDR1 SGHVS and CDR2 FNYEAQ. With 3 bases removed from V and 0 bases from J, the gap between germline ends came to 6 bases. The entire variable domain, with the rest obtained from reference TRBV7-6 and TRBJ2-7, is as follows: GAGVSQSPRYKVTKRGQDVALRCDPISGHVSLYWYRQALGQGPEFLTYFNYEAQQDKSGLPNDRFSAERPEGSISTLTIQRTEQRDSAMYRCASSLGASYEQYFGPGTRLTVT.

This clonotype was observed a handful of times. The V and J genes are TRBV7-3 and TRBJ2-5; TRBD2 agrees at 7 bases. Germline V gene lookup returns CDR1 SGHTA and CDR2 FQGTGA. The CDR3 length is 13 residues. V was clipped by 4 bases and J by 3 bases; unmatched bases: 2. The CDR3 loop is CASSYGLEETQYF. CDR3 nucleotide sequence: TGTGCCAGCAGCTACGGACTAGAAGAGACCCAGTACTTC.

This clonotype was counted between two and nine times. The chain joins TRBV20-1 to TRBJ2-3; D gene ambiguous. The germline V and J ends were trimmed by 6 bases and 2 bases, with 15 bases remaining between them. The germline CDR1 and CDR2 sequences are DFQATT and SNEGSKA (reference sequence). The CDR3 has 14 amino acids. This chain's CDR3 is CSATDGSVTDTQYF. The CDR3 nucleotides read TGCAGTGCCACCGACGGAAGCGTCACAGATACGCAGTATTTT.

The chain couples TRBV7-8 to TRBJ2-3; tentative D call: TRBD2 (6 bases). Trimming stripped 3 bases from V and 2 bases from J, with 15 bases between. Germline CDR1 is SGHVS and CDR2 is FQNEAQ. This CDR3 has 16 amino acids. The CDR3 DNA reads TGTGCCAGCAGCTTGAAGACGGGAGAAGCCACAGATACGCAGTATTTT. Amino acid sequence: CASSLKTGEATDTQYF.

This clonotype was observed once. This chain joins TRBV7-9 and TRBJ2-3; 10 nucleotides match TRBD1. With 6 bases clipped from V and 6 bases from J, the junction kept 9 bases outside the gene matches. Germline-derived CDR1 and CDR2 are SEHNR and FQNEAQ (reference sequence). CDR3 length equals 15 residues. CDR3 coding DNA: TGTGCCAGCAGATCCGGGACAGGGGAGATTGATACGCAGTATTTT. It specifies CASRSGTGEIDTQYF.

V gene TRBV9 combines with J gene TRBJ1-1, with TRBD1 as a possible D gene (6 bases). Trimming cost V 3 bases and J 2 bases, with 11 bases left between them. The CDR3 is made up of 14 amino acids. Germline-derived CDR1 and CDR2 are SGDLS and YYNGEE. This CDR3 is CASSGPRGNTEAFF. The CDR3 DNA is TGTGCCAGCAGCGGTCCCAGGGGTAACACTGAAGCTTTCTTT. Looking up the rest from reference TRBV9 and TRBJ1-1 gives the full variable domain: DSGVTQTPKHLITATGQRVTLRCSPRSGDLSVYWYQQSLDQGLQFLIQYYNGEERAKGNILERFSAQQFPDLHSELNLSSLELGDSALYFCASSGPRGNTEAFFGQGTRLTVV.

V is TRBV7-6 and J is TRBJ2-2; no definite D call. Germline assignment: CDR1 SGHVS and CDR2 FNYEAQ. Between the trimmed V and J ends, which lost 3 bases and 1 base, there was a span of 9 bases. The CDR3 has 15 residues. This CDR3 reads CASSFFQENTGELFF. Here the CDR3 DNA reads TGTGCCAGCAGCTTCTTTCAGGAGAACACCGGGGAGCTGTTTTTT.

V and J are TRBV27 and TRBJ1-1; D is undetermined. CDR3 length: 12 residues. V lost 5 bases to trimming and J lost 11 bases, with 15 bases between them. Germline V gives CDR1 MNHEY, CDR2 SMNVEV (reference sequence). Here the CDR3 DNA reads TGTGCCAGCAGTCCGACCCCCGTGGCTGCTTTCTTT. Translation: CASSPTPVAAFF.

Only a few counts were recorded for this clonotype. The chain recombines TRBV27 with TRBJ2-7; 12 bases line up with TRBD1. Germline V gene data show CDR1 as MNHEY and CDR2 as SMNVEV (reference sequence). After removal of 0 bases from V and 6 bases from J, the junction contained 3 bases not matched to a gene. CDR3 length: 15 amino acids. The CDR3 loop reads CASSLSGQGAFEQYF. The CDR3 DNA reads as TGTGCCAGCAGTTTATCGGGACAGGGGGCTTTCGAGCAGTACTTC.

CDR3 in DNA: TGTGCCAGCACCTTCGAGGGGACAGGGTTACACGAGCAGTACTTC. The encoded protein is CASTFEGTGLHEQYF. This sequence joins TRBV5-5 and TRBJ2-7; 9 bases agree with TRBD1. The ends lost 6 bases at V and 5 bases at J; junction bases unmatched: 12. The germline V gene encodes CDR1 SGHKS and CDR2 YYEKEE (reference sequence). The CDR3 length is 15 residues. The full variable domain, completed using reference TRBV5-5 and TRBJ2-7, is DAGVTQSPTHLIKTRGQQVTLRCSPISGHKSVSWYQQVLGQGPQFIFQYYEKEERGRGNFPDRFSARQFPNYSSELNVNALLLGDSALYLCASTFEGTGLHEQYFGPGTRLTVT.

The gene calls are TRBV3-1 and TRBJ1-5; D gene uncertain. CDR1 and CDR2 from the germline V gene are LGHDT and YNNKEL (reference sequence). This CDR3 has 13 amino acids. Trimming left V 0 bases short and J 4 bases short, with 4 bases between. CDR3 bases: TGTGCCAGCAGCCAAGAGTTGAATCAGCCCCAGCATTTT. It is translated as CASSQELNQPQHF.

A few counts support this clonotype. The rearrangement links TRBV7-9 to TRBJ1-1, with 7 bases aligning to TRBD1. The CDR3 is made up of 11 amino acids. The trim removed 1 base at V and 12 bases at J, leaving 2 bases unmatched. Germline lookup yields CDR1 SEHNR and CDR2 FQNEAQ (reference sequence). The CDR3 is CASSLEGATFF. CDR3 bases: TGTGCCAGCAGCTTAGAGGGGGCGACTTTCTTT.

Only a few counts were recorded for this clonotype. The V gene is TRBV7-2, the J gene TRBJ2-2; weak D call: TRBD2 (6 bases). CDR1 and CDR2 from the germline V gene are SGHTA and FQGNSA. This CDR3 spans 16 amino acids. The ends were cut back, 3 bases at V and 1 base at J, with 12 bases in the middle. The CDR3 DNA sequence: TGTGCCAGCAGCTTGGGACTTTTTATGAACACCGGGGAGCTGTTTTTT. It specifies CASSLGLFMNTGELFF.